This T cell receptor beta chain was sequenced during a study of tumor and adjacent non-tumor tissue in lung cancer. Across the study: Millions of productive TCRbeta reads were obtained per sample on average.

Three rounds of nested PCR, following a modified ARM-PCR protocol, produced the TCRbeta library. In TCRdb, the multiplex PCR reads were re-called with MiXCR into one record per CDR3 protein. The table shows 60,000 to 85,000 distinct CDR3 sequences, with 76% occurring only once. This CDR3 has 15 residues. CDR1 and CDR2 (germline): ENHRY, SYGVKD. Concerning this clonotype: Its antigen is currently unknown. One end of the junction does not line up with germline, which may come from a read error.

Notes on the study in general: Patients with more diverse tumor TCRs had worse survival.

This sample's RNA came from whole unsorted tissue. The normal lung tissue was taken more than 3 cm from the tumor edge. Donors were chemotherapy-naive, newly diagnosed lung cancer surgical patients in China, August–late 2014. This receptor was obtained from a man aged 65 to 79 with non-small cell lung cancer. This chain links TRBV10-3 with TRBJ2-2; D not certain. The source material was distant non-tumor lung tissue. CDR3 DNA: TGTGTCATCAGTGAGTCTCGTGATGCCACCGGGGAGCTGTTTTTT. Translating it yields CVISESRDATGELFF.